One and the same sample provided the 21 T cell receptor beta chains below, sequenced in a study of blood T cell repertoires in COVID-19. Libraries were prepared by immunoSEQ multiplex PCR; TCRdb keeps only in-frame clonotypes and omits some of them. The table lists about 88,000 clones, about 88% of them singletons. Sequenced sample: peripheral blood. These receptors all stem from a woman aged 80 or over with acute or convalescent COVID-19.

J is TRBJ2-3 and V is TRBV2; perhaps TRBD2 as D (7 bases). The V end was cut by 8 bases, the J end by 4 bases, with 19 bases between. The CDR3 consists of 15 residues. CDR1 and CDR2 (germline): SNHLY, FYNNEI. This CDR3 is CASDDSAGASDTQYF. The CDR3 DNA follows: TGTGCCAGCGACGATTCGGCGGGGGCTTCAGATACGCAGTATTTT.

The chain joins TRBV19 to TRBJ2-7; 11 nucleotides align to TRBD2. The CDR3 totals 16 residues. Germline trimming cut 5 bases from V and 4 bases from J; bases unmatched to any gene: 10. The germline V gene has CDR1 LNHDA and CDR2 SQIVND (reference sequence). The CDR3 DNA follows: TGTGCCAGTAGTCCAATAGCGGGAGGGCCCTCGTACGAGCAGTACTTC. Protein: CASSPIAGGPSYEQYF.

The rearrangement joins TRBV19 to TRBJ1-2; D perhaps matches TRBD1 (6 bases). Trimming stripped 6 bases from V and 4 bases from J, with 18 bases between. Germline CDR1 is LNHDA and CDR2 is SQIVND (reference sequence). This CDR3 is built from 15 residues. CDR3 in DNA: TGTGCCAGTAGAGGATACAGGGTCCCCTTCTATGGCTACACCTTC. Protein product: CASRGYRVPFYGYTF.

The rearrangement uses TRBV7-9 and TRBJ1-2, with D tentatively TRBD1 (6 bases). CDR1 and CDR2 from the germline V gene are SEHNR and FQNEAQ (reference sequence). Trimming shortened V by 3 bases and J by 6 bases, and 17 bases separated the two germline ends. The CDR3 length is 15 residues. CDR3: CASSFSQGLRDGYTF. CDR3 sequence (DNA): TGTGCCAGCAGCTTCTCACAGGGCTTAAGAGATGGCTACACCTTC.

The CDR3 DNA reads TGTGCCAGCAGCCAAGAGGGGGCAGGTAACCGATTACGCTATGGCTACACCTTC. Its protein product is CASSQEGAGNRLRYGYTF. The rearrangement joins TRBV14 to TRBJ1-2, with D perhaps matching TRBD1 (6 bases). There are 18 residues in the CDR3. Germline lookup yields CDR1 SGHDN and CDR2 FVKESK. V was trimmed by 0 bases and J by 4 bases, leaving 21 bases between them.

This chain's CDR3 is CASSLITNYNEQFF. In DNA form, the CDR3 reads TGCGCCAGCAGCTTGATAACAAATTACAATGAGCAGTTCTTC. The rearrangement uses TRBV5-1 and TRBJ2-1, with D uncertain. The CDR3 totals 14 residues. Germline V lookup: CDR1 SGHRS, CDR2 YFSETQ. Trimming left V 1 base short and J 4 bases short, with 9 bases between.

The chain links TRBV19 to TRBJ1-2, with unresolved D. The CDR3 has 15 amino acids. Germline V gene sequence: CDR1 LNHDA, CDR2 SQIVND (reference sequence). V was shortened by 4 bases and J by 7 bases, with 19 bases between the two germline ends. In DNA form, the CDR3 reads TGTGCCAGTAGTACACCCTCCCGAGGAGGAGGTGGCTACACCTTC. This encodes CASSTPSRGGGGYTF.

The V call is TRBV6-5, the J call TRBJ1-5; 7 bases map to TRBD1. Germline V gene sequence: CDR1 MNHEY, CDR2 SVGAGI. CDR3 length: 13 residues. V lost 6 bases and J lost 7; bases outside the gene matches: 6. CDR3 protein: CASRTGEAQPQHF. The CDR3 DNA is TGTGCCAGCAGAACAGGGGAGGCGCAGCCCCAGCATTTT.

This chain links TRBV4-2 with TRBJ1-1, with TRBD1 matching over 8 bases. The germline V gene has CDR1 LGHNA and CDR2 YNFKEQ. Trimming at V came to 4 bases and at J to 1 base, leaving 5 bases not matched to a gene. CDR3 length equals 15 residues. The DNA of the CDR3 is TGTGCCAGCAGCCGAGACAGGGGAGAGAACACTGAAGCTTTCTTT. Encoded protein: CASSRDRGENTEAFF.

V usage is TRBV29-1 and J usage is TRBJ2-7, with 10 bases lining up with TRBD1. In germline, CDR1 is SQVTM, CDR2 ANQGSEA. J lost 3 bases, V lost 4 bases, and 6 bases had no gene match. The CDR3 extends over 14 amino acids. The CDR3 region has the DNA TGCAGCGTTGTGGGGGGACAGGGGTACTACGAGCAGTACTTC. Its protein product is CSVVGGQGYYEQYF.

This clone was seen only once. The CDR3 loop is CASSPTDSNYGYTF. For the CDR3, the DNA is TGTGCCAGCTCACCTACGGACAGCAACTATGGCTACACCTTC. J is TRBJ1-2 and V is TRBV18; weak D call: TRBD1 (6 bases). The CDR3 has 14 amino acids. CDR1 and CDR2 (germline): KGHSH, LQKENI. V was pared by 3 bases and J by 2 bases, with 10 bases between.

V gene TRBV7-9 combines with J gene TRBJ1-2; the match to TRBD1 covers 10 bases. V shed 4 bases, J shed 2 bases, and the junction held 1 base outside the gene matches. The germline V gene encodes CDR1 SEHNR and CDR2 FQNEAQ (reference sequence). This CDR3 is built from 14 residues. As DNA, the CDR3 is TGTGCCAGCAGCTGGGGACAGGGGAACTATGGCTACACCTTC. Amino acids: CASSWGQGNYGYTF.

This clone was picked up one time. The chain carries TRBV5-1 and TRBJ2-3; D is perhaps TRBD2 (6 bases). The CDR3 loop spans 14 amino acids. Germline CDR1 SGHRS, CDR2 YFSETQ. Trimming removed 7 bases at V and 2 bases at J, with 14 bases between. The CDR3 coding sequence is TGCGCCAGCGCCGGGGGATCACACACAGATACGCAGTATTTT. Its protein product is CASAGGSHTDTQYF.

The CDR3 sequence: CASSLWRGNTEAFF. CDR3 in DNA: TGTGCCAGCAGCTTATGGCGGGGGAACACTGAAGCTTTCTTT. The chain combines TRBV7-2 with TRBJ1-1; D gene ambiguous. This CDR3 is 14 amino acids long. Between the trimmed V and J ends, which lost 2 bases and 1 base, there was a span of 8 bases. Germline assignment: CDR1 SGHTA and CDR2 FQGNSA.

CDR3 DNA sequence: TGTGCCAGCAGCTTAGGACAGTCTAACTATGGCTACACCTTC. Protein: CASSLGQSNYGYTF. The chain uses TRBV7-9 and TRBJ1-2; possibly TRBD1 for D (5 bases). This CDR3 contains 14 residues. V dropped 1 base and J dropped 0 bases, with 6 bases sitting between them. CDR1 SEHNR and CDR2 FQNEAQ come from the germline V gene (reference sequence).

The chain combines TRBV19 with TRBJ1-1, with D tentatively TRBD1 (5 bases). The length of the CDR3 is 14 residues. Germline V gene lookup returns CDR1 LNHDA and CDR2 SQIVND (reference sequence). V was shortened by 5 bases and J by 4 bases, with 14 bases between the two germline ends. The CDR3 protein is CASSVARGGTEAFF. DNA for the CDR3: TGTGCCAGTAGTGTCGCCCGGGGGGGCACTGAAGCTTTCTTT. The full variable domain, rest sourced from reference TRBV19 and TRBJ1-1, is DGGITQSPKYLFRKEGQNVTLSCEQNLNHDAMYWYRQDPGQGLRLIYYSQIVNDFQKGDIAEGYSVSREKKESFPLTVTSAQKNPTAFYLCASSVARGGTEAFFGQGTRLTVV.

The chain couples TRBV27 to TRBJ1-1, with 10 bases matching TRBD1. V was clipped by 5 bases and J by 2 bases; unmatched bases: 5. The CDR3 covers 15 residues. CDR1 and CDR2 (germline): MNHEY, SMNVEV (reference sequence). The CDR3: CASSPGDRGNTEAFF. CDR3 DNA: TGTGCCAGCAGTCCGGGGGACAGGGGAAACACTGAAGCTTTCTTT.

The chain combines TRBV6-2 or TRBV6-3 with TRBJ2-3, with D perhaps TRBD2 (5 bases). Trimming took off 0 bases at V and 0 bases at J, with 13 bases between the two ends. Germline loops: CDR1 MNHEY, CDR2 SVGEGT. The CDR3 runs to 17 residues. DNA for the CDR3: TGTGCCAGCAGTTACTCGCAGGAGGCAGATAGCACAGATACGCAGTATTTT. Encoded protein: CASSYSQEADSTDTQYF.

The chain employs TRBV6-2 or TRBV6-3 and TRBJ1-1, with D possibly TRBD1 on 5 matching bases. Trimming pared 2 bases from V and 0 bases from J, leaving 13 bases between. The germline V gene encodes CDR1 MNHEY and CDR2 SVGEGT. CDR3 size: 16 residues. The DNA for the CDR3 is TGTGCCAGCAGTTACGCACAAGGGGAAATGAACACTGAAGCTTTCTTT. Its protein product is CASSYAQGEMNTEAFF.

J is TRBJ2-7 and V is TRBV5-1; 11 nucleotides agree with TRBD1. Unmatched junction bases numbered 10, after V lost 4 bases and J lost 1 base. Per germline, CDR1 SGHRS and CDR2 YFSETQ. The CDR3 covers 17 residues. CDR3 DNA sequence: TGCGCCAGCAGCCCTTATGCCGGGACAGGGGGTTCCTACGAGCAGTACTTC. As protein: CASSPYAGTGGSYEQYF.

The V gene is TRBV12-3 or TRBV12-4, the J gene TRBJ2-2; tentative D call: TRBD1 (7 bases). V lost 5 bases and J lost 11, with 12 bases in between. The CDR3 runs to 12 residues. The CDR3 sequence: CASSNRGGELFF. DNA of the CDR3: TGTGCCAGCAGTAACAGGGGAGGAGAGCTGTTTTTT.